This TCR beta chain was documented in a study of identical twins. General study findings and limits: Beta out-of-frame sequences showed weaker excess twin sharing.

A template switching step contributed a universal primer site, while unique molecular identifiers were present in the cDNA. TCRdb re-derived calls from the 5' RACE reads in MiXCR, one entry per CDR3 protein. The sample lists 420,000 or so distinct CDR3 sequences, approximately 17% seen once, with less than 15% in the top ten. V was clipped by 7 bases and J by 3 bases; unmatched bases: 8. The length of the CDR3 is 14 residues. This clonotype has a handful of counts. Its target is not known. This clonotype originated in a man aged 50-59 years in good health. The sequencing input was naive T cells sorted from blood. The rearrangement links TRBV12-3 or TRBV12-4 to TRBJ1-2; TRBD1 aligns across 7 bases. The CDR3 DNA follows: TGTGCCAGCACCCAGACAGGGTCATACTATGGCTACACCTTC. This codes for CASTQTGSYYGYTF.